This T cell receptor beta chain was sequenced in a study of blood T cell repertoires in COVID-19. This CDR3 is 14 amino acids long. Trimming cost V 3 bases and J 2 bases, with 11 bases left between them. CDR1 is GTSNPN and CDR2 is SVGIG in the germline V gene (reference sequence). This clone was picked up one time. The assay was immunoSEQ multiplex PCR, and TCRdb's table has in-frame clones only and misses some. Of 180,000 or so clones in the sample, roughly four fifths are singletons; the top ten hold about 6.9%. The source of this sequence is a human donor with acute or convalescent COVID-19. The donor label of this sample is uncertain. The chain combines TRBV30 with TRBJ1-3; maybe TRBD1 (6 bases). Material for sequencing was peripheral blood. Here the CDR3 DNA reads TGTGCCTGGAGCCGGGACATGGCTGGAAACACCATATATTTT. It encodes CAWSRDMAGNTIYF.